The rows below give T cell receptor beta chains drawn from one sample of a study of spatial heterogeneity in lung cancer. TCRdb reprocessed the 5' RACE reads via MiXCR and lists one record per CDR3 protein. The sample includes around 92,000 distinct CDR3 sequences, around 12% of them seen just once. This specimen consisted of PBMCs, obtained at surgery. The receptors shown here come from a male donor with early-stage non-small cell lung cancer. CDR3s include the opening cysteine and the closing phenylalanine or tryptophan. A D gene is named only where the DNA matches it firmly. Clone size is shown for a subset of rows, as once, few, many or a class of expanded clone.

clone_size j_call v_call d_call cdr3_nt cdr3_aa
- TRBJ1-6 TRBV6-2/TRBV6-3 - TGTGCCAGCAGTTGGCCACCGGGACGGCAGAATTCACCCCTCCACTTT CASSWPPGRQNSPLHF
few TRBJ2-5 TRBV14 - TGTGCCAGCAGCCAATACCAGGGCCAACAGGACGAGACCCAGTACTTC CASSQYQGQQDETQYF
few TRBJ1-5 TRBV28 TRBD1 TGTGCCAGCAGTTCGGGACAGGGTTACGGTCAGCCCCAGCATTTT CASSSGQGYGQPQHF
few TRBJ1-2 TRBV12-3/TRBV12-4 - TGTGCCAGCAGTTTACTGGGCGTTGGCTACACCTTC CASSLLGVGYTF
few TRBJ2-2 TRBV10-3 - TGTGCCATCAGTGGCCCAACACAGCTTCCCGGGGAGCTGTTTTTT CAISGPTQLPGELFF
- TRBJ2-5 TRBV20-1 TRBD1 TGCAGTGCCTTGGACCGGGACAGGGGAAGTCTTTCGGAGACCCAGTACTTC CSALDRDRGSLSETQYF
- TRBJ2-5 TRBV5-4 TRBD1 TGTGCCAGCAGCTGGGACAGGGACCAAGAGACCCAGTACTTC CASSWDRDQETQYF
- TRBJ1-2 TRBV12-3/TRBV12-4 - TGTGCCAGCAGTTTCTCACCTTATGGCTACACCTTC CASSFSPYGYTF
- TRBJ1-1 TRBV12-3/TRBV12-4 - TGTGCCAGCAGGCGGGCAGGGATGAACACTGAAGCTTTCTTT CASRRAGMNTEAFF
few TRBJ2-3 TRBV4-3 TRBD2 TGCGCCAGCAGCCGAGAGCTGACTAGCGGGACAGATACGCAGTATTTT CASSRELTSGTDTQYF
many TRBJ1-2 TRBV28 TRBD1 TGTGCCAGCAGCCGACCCCGGACAGGGGGATTAGCTAACTATGGCTACACCTTC CASSRPRTGGLANYGYTF
few TRBJ2-3 TRBV10-3 - TGTGCCATCAGTGAGACAGATATTAACCGAGATACGCAGTATTTT CAISETDINRDTQYF
- TRBJ2-7 TRBV20-1 TRBD2 TGCAGTGCTAGTTATTCGTCTAGCGGGGGATTCGAGCAGTACTTC CSASYSSSGGFEQYF
few TRBJ1-5 TRBV20-1 TRBD1 TGCAGTGCCCACGGGACAGTTAATCAGCCCCAGCATTTT CSAHGTVNQPQHF
- TRBJ2-1 TRBV7-9 TRBD2 TGTGCCAGCAGTCGTAGACTAGCGGGAGGGCCTGGGAATGAGCAGTTCTTC CASSRRLAGGPGNEQFF
few TRBJ1-2 TRBV12-3/TRBV12-4 - TGTGCCAGCGGGACATGGGGGGGCTATGGCTACACCTTC CASGTWGGYGYTF
many TRBJ2-3 TRBV12-3/TRBV12-4 TRBD2 TGTGCCAGCAGCCCAGGGCTAGCGGCGCAGTATTTT CASSPGLAAQYF
few TRBJ2-3 TRBV7-2 TRBD2 TGTGCCAGCAGCCCAGGACTAGCATCGGATACGCAGTATTTT CASSPGLASDTQYF
few TRBJ2-1 TRBV5-1 TRBD1 TGCGCCAGCAGCTCGACAGGGGTTAGGACCTACAATGAGCAGTTCTTC CASSSTGVRTYNEQFF
- TRBJ2-7 TRBV7-3 - TGTGCCAGCAGCTTAAGTTCCCCCCCCTCCGAGCAGTACTTC CASSLSSPPSEQYF
many TRBJ2-3 TRBV20-1 TRBD2 TGCAGTGCTGACAAGACTAGCGGGTTCACAGATACGCAGTATTTT CSADKTSGFTDTQYF
few TRBJ1-4 TRBV28 - TGTGCCAGCAGTTTATCAGGGGTAGACGAAAAACTGTTTTTT CASSLSGVDEKLFF
- TRBJ2-2 TRBV15 - TGTGCCACCAGCAGAGACCCGTCTCGCCTATCATCCGGGGAGCTGTTTTTT CATSRDPSRLSSGELFF
many TRBJ2-1 TRBV3-1 - TGTGCCAGCAGCCACCGGGGAGATGAGCAGTTCTTC CASSHRGDEQFF
- TRBJ2-7 TRBV24-1 - TGTGCCACCGGGGACGGGAGCTCCTACGAGCAGTACTTC CATGDGSSYEQYF
few TRBJ1-5 TRBV5-1 - TGCGCCAGCAGCTCCGGGACGCTCAATCAGCCCCAGCATTTT CASSSGTLNQPQHF
- TRBJ1-1 TRBV12-3/TRBV12-4 - TGTGCCAGCAGTTTACCCGGGGTAGAGACTGAAGCTTTCTTT CASSLPGVETEAFF
few TRBJ2-3 TRBV18 TRBD2 TGTGCCAGCTCACCCACGGGTACTAGCGGCACAGATACGCAGTATTTT CASSPTGTSGTDTQYF
few TRBJ2-7 TRBV27 - TGTGCCAGCAGTTTGCGGGTCTCCTACGAGCAGTACTTC CASSLRVSYEQYF
- TRBJ1-2 TRBV28 - TGTGCCAGCAGTTTCGGACGGGCGGGCCAAGTCTATGGCTACACCTTC CASSFGRAGQVYGYTF
few TRBJ2-3 TRBV6-2/TRBV6-3 TRBD2 TGTGCCAGCAGAACCATACTAGCGGGAGTGGCAGATACGCAGTATTTT CASRTILAGVADTQYF
few TRBJ1-6 TRBV7-2 - TGTGCCAGCAGCTCCGGGGGGTTGAATTCACCCCTCCACTTT CASSSGGLNSPLHF
many TRBJ1-1 TRBV7-2 - TGTGCCAGCAGCTTCGCTTGGACAGAAGCTTTCTTT CASSFAWTEAFF
few TRBJ1-5 TRBV28 - TGTGCCAGCAGTTTACCCACCCCCAGCAATCAGCCCCAGCATTTT CASSLPTPSNQPQHF
- TRBJ1-5 TRBV7-3 - TGTGCCAGCAGCTTAACGTTTAGTGAGCCCCAGCATTTT CASSLTFSEPQHF
- TRBJ2-3 TRBV9 - TGTGCCAGCAGTGTCCAGGGTAGTAAAGATACGCAGTATTTT CASSVQGSKDTQYF
few TRBJ2-7 TRBV29-1 TRBD1 TGCAGCGTTAAACAGGGGGCCGAATACGAGCAGTACTTC CSVKQGAEYEQYF
many TRBJ2-5 TRBV29-1 TRBD2 TGCAGCGTTGTTGAGGAGACTAGCGGTACCCAAGAGACCCAGTACTTC CSVVEETSGTQETQYF
- TRBJ1-5 TRBV12-3/TRBV12-4 TRBD1 TGTGCCAGCAGTTTGGGACAGGGGCAGCCCCAGCATTTT CASSLGQGQPQHF
few TRBJ1-1 TRBV7-9 - TGTGCCAGCAGCTTGTACGTCAATGAAGCTTTCTTT CASSLYVNEAFF